Below, 3 T cell receptor beta chains from the same sample are listed, as sequenced in a study of Graves' ophthalmopathy and Graves' hyperthyroidism. RNA transcripts provided the template for amplifying TCR beta CDR3 regions. Investigators did first-round RT-PCR with HTBI primers, then second-round multiplex PCR. Using its own MiXCR run on the multiplex PCR reads, TCRdb lists one record per CDR3 protein. The repertoire includes around 400,000 distinct CDR3 sequences, 15% to 20% of them detected once, and approximately 1.4% sits in the top ten. The sequencing sample was made of peripheral blood. The receptors here all came from a woman aged 18-35 years with Graves' ophthalmopathy.

In its sample, this clonotype was seen many times. The chain has TRBV27 and TRBJ1-6, with D unclear. The CDR3 is 12 amino acids. The V end lost 7 bases, the J end lost 7 bases, and 8 bases lay between the germline ends. CDR1 is MNHEY and CDR2 is SMNVEV in the germline V gene (reference sequence). The CDR3 here is CASTGGNSPLHF. CDR3 DNA sequence: TGTGCCAGCACGGGTGGGAATTCACCCCTCCACTTT.

This clonotype came up many times. The rearrangement joins TRBV11-3 to TRBJ2-2; perhaps TRBD2 as D (7 bases). V was clipped by 1 base and J by 5 bases, with 17 bases between them. The CDR3 extends over 17 amino acids. Germline CDR1 SGHNT, CDR2 YENEEA. The DNA for the CDR3 is TGTGCCAGCAGCTTAGTACGGCGGGGGCGGCGGACCGGGGAGCTGTTTTTT. This codes for CASSLVRRGRRTGELFF.

J is TRBJ2-5 and V is TRBV7-2; 11 bases fit TRBD2. This CDR3 has 16 amino acids. Looked up from germline, CDR1 is SGHTA and CDR2 is FQGNSA. The V and J ends lost 5 bases and 5 bases, in that order; junction bases with no gene match: 10. The CDR3 here is CASSRISGRAGETQYF. In nucleotides, the CDR3 is TGTGCCAGCAGCCGAATTAGCGGGAGGGCCGGGGAGACCCAGTACTTC.